This TCR beta chain originates from a study of immune cell composition in non-small cell lung cancer. The study's findings and limits: No significant correlation existed between pack-years smoked and tumour clonality. TIL tumour reactivity correlated with maximal tumour-associated clone frequency in adenocarcinoma. Clones >0.5% enriched in tumour were rarer in adenocarcinoma (roughly 33%) than squamous (approximately 80%).

Normal lung was sampled as far from the tumour as possible, at least 3 cm. DNA was extracted from unsorted cell suspensions stored frozen. This table comes from immunoSEQ multiplex PCR, and its TCRdb copy is limited to in-frame clones, with some not included. The sample includes approximately 940 clones, 75% to 85% of them seen just once. Looked up from germline, CDR1 is SQVTM and CDR2 is ANQGSEA. This CDR3 comprises 14 residues. V lost 7 bases and J lost 5, with 20 bases in between. Note on this clone: Its cognate antigen is unknown.

The source of this sequence is a human donor with non-small cell lung cancer. The J gene is TRBJ1-1, the V gene TRBV29-1; a weak D match, TRBD1 (6 bases). Sequencing was carried out using non-adjacent lung tissue. CDR3 in amino acids: CSARTGTQGTEAFF. The CDR3 DNA sequence: TGCAGCGCCCGGACGGGGACGCAGGGGACTGAAGCTTTCTTT.